The T cell receptor beta chain under discussion was sequenced for a study of CD8+ T cells in alopecia areata. Study outcomes and limitations: Given one nonresponder, whether baseline CD8+ expansion relates to response remains uncertain. Normal skin's resident alphabeta T cells are also sequenced in scalp samples.

Turning to this clone: Its specificity is unknown.

As the sequencing template, cDNA was produced by extracting RNA and reverse transcribing it. Clones were sequenced by immunoSEQ multiplex PCR, and TCRdb holds only the in-frame ones, with some missing. The table has about 260,000 clones, 45% to 70% seen once. Treatment meaning: oral pan-JAK inhibitor, 5-10 mg twice daily. The V gene lost 5 bases and the J gene lost 5 bases, with 16 bases spanning the gap. There are 15 residues in the CDR3. Germline CDR1 reads GTSNPN; CDR2 reads SVGIG (reference sequence). Source: CD4+ T cells sorted from blood, taken around week 53, from a patient treated with tofacitinib. This TCR was sampled from a human donor with alopecia areata. The chain has TRBV30 and TRBJ1-6; D possibly corresponds to TRBD1 (5 bases). The CDR3 reads CAWAIGALDNSPLHF. The CDR3 DNA follows: TGTGCCTGGGCAATAGGGGCTTTGGATAATTCACCCCTCCACTTT.